These 28 T cell receptor beta chains share one sample of origin, sequenced in a study of cytomegalovirus exposure and HLA in healthy donors. PCR was performed using 60 Vbeta and 13 Jbeta primers. Sequencing used immunoSEQ multiplex PCR; TCRdb keeps in-frame clones, though not all of them. The sample records more than 85,000 clones, 78% being singletons. The sequencing input was PBMCs. These receptor sequences come from a woman in her 30s in good health and CMV-seronegative.

The table lists this clone with a few counts. The rearrangement links TRBV5-1 to TRBJ2-2, with D possibly TRBD1 on 6 matching bases. The CDR3 is 15 amino acids. V lost 7 bases, J lost 3 bases, and 16 bases lay in between. Germline values: CDR1 SGHRS, CDR2 YFSETQ. The CDR3 DNA sequence: TGCGCCAGCTATAGGGGGACGGACTACACCGGGGAGCTGTTTTTT. Translated: CASYRGTDYTGELFF.

The J gene is TRBJ2-3, the V gene TRBV7-9, with unresolved D. From germline, CDR1 is SEHNR and CDR2 FQNEAQ (reference sequence). CDR3 length equals 16 residues. Trimming stripped 1 base from V and 0 bases from J, with 11 bases between. The CDR3 DNA reads TGTGCCAGCAGCTTAGAAAGCACAGCTAGCACAGATACGCAGTATTTT. This gives the protein CASSLESTASTDTQYF.

As concerns this clone: Other DNA sequences in the same sample also yield this CDR3. The rearrangement links TRBV28 to TRBJ1-5, with D perhaps matching TRBD1 (5 bases). CDR1 MDHEN and CDR2 SYDVKM come from the germline V gene. The V end lost 2 bases, the J end lost 2 bases, and 10 bases lay between the germline ends. The CDR3 has 15 residues. CDR3 in amino acids: CASSLQGARNQPQHF. CDR3 bases: TGTGCCAGCAGTTTACAGGGTGCCCGCAATCAGCCCCAGCATTTT.

The J gene is TRBJ2-2, the V gene TRBV19, with a weak D call TRBD2 (5 bases). Germline V lookup: CDR1 LNHDA, CDR2 SQIVND (reference sequence). Trimming took 2 bases from V and 7 from J, leaving 11 bases between them. This CDR3 has 14 residues. For the CDR3, the DNA is TGTGCCAGTAGTATAAACGGGGTCGACGGGGAGCTGTTTTTT. Protein: CASSINGVDGELFF. The whole variable domain, remainder taken from reference TRBV19 and TRBJ2-2, is DGGITQSPKYLFRKEGQNVTLSCEQNLNHDAMYWYRQDPGQGLRLIYYSQIVNDFQKGDIAEGYSVSREKKESFPLTVTSAQKNPTAFYLCASSINGVDGELFFGEGSRLTVL.

This clone came up once. This sequence joins TRBV7-2 and TRBJ2-5, with 16 bases that match TRBD2. Germline CDR1 SGHTA, CDR2 FQGNSA. The CDR3 has 18 residues. Trimming cost V 7 bases and J 5 bases; bases outside gene matches: 13. The CDR3 DNA follows: TGTGCCAGCACCAAAGCGGGACTAGCGGGGGGGCCTAAGGAGACCCAGTACTTC. It yields the protein CASTKAGLAGGPKETQYF. Combining the CDR3 with reference TRBV7-2 and TRBJ2-5 gives the whole variable domain GAGVSQSPSNKVTEKGKDVELRCDPISGHTALYWYRQSLGQGLEFLIYFQGNSAPDKSGLPSDRFSAERTGGSVSTLTIQRTQQEDSAVYLCASTKAGLAGGPKETQYFGPGTRLLVL.

This clone was counted between two and nine times. V is TRBV7-9 and J is TRBJ2-1; 10 bases align to TRBD2. Unmatched junction bases numbered 6, after V lost 4 bases and J lost 6 bases. The V gene's germline CDR1 is SEHNR and CDR2 FQNEAQ (reference sequence). The CDR3 loop spans 15 amino acids. CDR3 protein: CASSSSGGGINEQFF. The CDR3 bases are TGTGCCAGCAGCTCTAGCGGGGGAGGGATCAATGAGCAGTTCTTC.

The gene calls are TRBV4-3 and TRBJ1-1; perhaps TRBD1 as D (6 bases). Germline values: CDR1 LGHNA, CDR2 YSLEER. The CDR3 totals 15 residues. The V end lost 1 base, the J end lost 4 bases, and 13 bases lay between the germline ends. CDR3 protein: CASSQGPGVITEAFF. CDR3 DNA sequence: TGCGCCAGCAGCCAAGGCCCAGGGGTCATCACTGAAGCTTTCTTT.

The chain couples TRBV11-2 to TRBJ2-3; weak D call: TRBD1 (5 bases). Germline V gene sequence: CDR1 SGHAT, CDR2 FQNNGV. The CDR3 is 11 amino acids. V was pared by 5 bases and J by 6 bases, with 6 bases between. CDR3 in amino acids: CASSPGDTQYF. The CDR3, as DNA: TGTGCCAGCAGCCCAGGGGATACGCAGTATTTT.

This clone was counted a few times. The chain has TRBV5-4 and TRBJ2-7; 9 nucleotides line up with TRBD1. Losses at the gene ends were 4 bases for V and 3 bases for J; bases not matched to a gene: 5. This CDR3 comprises 14 residues. Germline-derived CDR1 and CDR2 are SGHNT and YYREEE (reference sequence). The CDR3 sequence is CASSPGTGSYEQYF. DNA for the CDR3: TGTGCCAGCAGCCCCGGGACAGGGAGCTACGAGCAGTACTTC.

J is TRBJ1-4 and V is TRBV28; D perhaps matches TRBD1 (5 bases). Trimming removed 2 bases from V and 8 bases from J, with 15 bases in between. CDR1 and CDR2 from the germline V gene are MDHEN and SYDVKM. The CDR3 totals 15 residues. The CDR3 loop is CASSLNYRIGEKLFF. The CDR3 DNA sequence: TGTGCCAGCAGTTTAAATTACAGGATCGGAGAAAAACTGTTTTTT.

The V and J genes are TRBV10-3 and TRBJ1-4; 7 bases align to TRBD1. Unmatched junction bases numbered 3, after V lost 6 bases and J lost 8 bases. CDR1 and CDR2 (germline): ENHRY, SYGVKD. CDR3 length: 12 residues. The CDR3 region has the DNA TGTGCCATCAGCCGGGGACAGGAAAAACTGTTTTTT. Its protein product is CAISRGQEKLFF.

The V and J genes are TRBV4-3 and TRBJ2-5; TRBD1 aligns across 10 bases. The J segment lost 4 bases and the V segment lost 1 base, leaving 0 bases of the junction unmatched. CDR3 size: 14 residues. Germline V gene data show CDR1 as LGHNA and CDR2 as YSLEER. The CDR3 spells CASSQGQGAETQYF. CDR3 DNA: TGCGCCAGCAGCCAAGGACAGGGGGCAGAGACCCAGTACTTC.

The rearrangement joins TRBV11-2 to TRBJ2-5; possibly TRBD2 for D (5 bases). V shed 1 base and J shed 11 bases, with 17 bases lying between them. Germline V gives CDR1 SGHAT, CDR2 FQNNGV. CDR3 length: 14 amino acids. CDR3 bases: TGTGCCAGCAGCTTAGGGCCCCAAAGTAGGGAGCAGTACTTC. Protein sequence: CASSLGPQSREQYF.

V and J are TRBV4-1 and TRBJ1-4; 7 bases align to TRBD1. This CDR3 has 15 residues. With 4 bases clipped from V and 8 bases from J, the junction kept 10 bases outside the gene matches. CDR1 and CDR2 (germline): MGHRA, YSYEKL. The CDR3: CASSRIDRDEEKLFF. CDR3 in DNA: TGCGCCAGCAGCCGAATCGACAGGGACGAAGAAAAACTGTTTTTT.

This chain uses TRBV5-4 with TRBJ1-5; 9 nucleotides agree with TRBD1. V was pared by 3 bases and J by 0 bases, with 4 bases of the junction left unmatched. The CDR3 covers 16 residues. The germline V gene has CDR1 SGHNT and CDR2 YYREEE (reference sequence). The DNA for the CDR3 is TGTGCCAGCAGCTACTCGGGACAGGGTAGCAATCAGCCCCAGCATTTT. This gives the protein CASSYSGQGSNQPQHF.

The chain employs TRBV6-5 and TRBJ2-1; 8 nucleotides match TRBD2. After removal of 5 bases from V and 7 bases from J, the junction contained 10 bases not matched to a gene. Germline-derived CDR1 and CDR2 are MNHEY and SVGAGI. The CDR3 has 15 residues. The CDR3 DNA reads TGTGCCAGCAGTCCGGGACTAGGACATCTAAATGAGCAGTTCTTC. This codes for CASSPGLGHLNEQFF.

The gene calls are TRBV30 and TRBJ2-7, with D tentatively TRBD1 (7 bases). CDR1 is GTSNPN and CDR2 is SVGIG in the germline V gene (reference sequence). V shed 4 bases and J shed 1 base, with 14 bases lying between them. The CDR3 runs 14 residues. CDR3 residues: CAWTGGLGSYEQYF. The CDR3 coding sequence is TGTGCCTGGACAGGGGGACTCGGATCCTACGAGCAGTACTTC. Complete variable domain (other parts from reference TRBV30 and TRBJ2-7): SQTIHQWPATLVQPVGSPLSLECTVEGTSNPNLYWYRQAAGRGLQLLFYSVGIGQISSEVPQNLSASRPQDRQFILSSKKLLLSDSGFYLCAWTGGLGSYEQYFGPGTRLTVT.

This clone was recorded a few times. This chain uses TRBV30 with TRBJ1-1, with 8 positions matching TRBD1. The CDR3 sequence is 11 residues long. The germline gives CDR1 GTSNPN, CDR2 SVGIG (reference sequence). J gave up 14 bases and V 7 bases, and 12 bases lay outside the gene matches. The CDR3 loop reads CASGTGGPNFF. The CDR3 coding sequence is TGTGCCTCCGGGACAGGCGGACCTAACTTCTTT. Looking up the rest from reference TRBV30 and TRBJ1-1 gives the full variable domain: SQTIHQWPATLVQPVGSPLSLECTVEGTSNPNLYWYRQAAGRGLQLLFYSVGIGQISSEVPQNLSASRPQDRQFILSSKKLLLSDSGFYLCASGTGGPNFFGQGTRLTVV.

This chain joins TRBV10-1 and TRBJ2-2, with TRBD1 as a possible D gene (6 bases). The germline gives CDR1 WNHNN, CDR2 SYGVQD (reference sequence). The V end was cut by 0 bases, the J end by 0 bases, with 20 bases between. CDR3 length: 20 amino acids. The CDR3 DNA is TGCGCCAGCAGTGAGTCACAACAGGGCGAACCCTATCCGAACACCGGGGAGCTGTTTTTT. Its translation: CASSESQQGEPYPNTGELFF.

This clone appeared a single time. V usage is TRBV19 and J usage is TRBJ2-7, with TRBD2 matching 9 bases. Germline CDR1 reads LNHDA; CDR2 reads SQIVND (reference sequence). V was clipped by 8 bases and J by 2 bases; unmatched bases: 4. The CDR3 spans 13 residues. The CDR3 reads CASRTSETYEQYF. The DNA for the CDR3 is TGTGCCAGTCGGACTAGCGAGACCTACGAGCAGTACTTC.

The CDR3 nucleotides are TGTGCCAGCAGCTTAGACGGGTTTGCCATATATTTT. Amino acid sequence: CASSLDGFAIYF. The chain uses TRBV7-2 and TRBJ1-3; D is undetermined. The CDR3 extends over 12 amino acids. Trimming pared 1 base from V and 11 bases from J, leaving 9 bases between. Germline-derived CDR1 and CDR2 are SGHTA and FQGNSA.

This clone appeared once. V usage is TRBV2 and J usage is TRBJ2-5; 9 nucleotides align to TRBD2. V dropped 6 bases and J dropped 1; count of bases not matched to a gene: 12. Germline V gene lookup returns CDR1 SNHLY and CDR2 FYNNEI. The CDR3 contains 17 residues. The CDR3 DNA is TGTGCCAGCAGCCAAACCGCTCTAGCGGGGATCCAAGAGACCCAGTACTTC. Encoded protein: CASSQTALAGIQETQYF.

This chain links TRBV10-3 with TRBJ2-7; D ambiguous. The length of the CDR3 is 11 residues. With 3 bases removed from V and 3 bases from J, the gap between germline ends came to 3 bases. The V gene's germline CDR1 is ENHRY and CDR2 SYGVKD. For the CDR3, the DNA is TGTGCCATCAGTGACCGCTACGAGCAGTACTTC. As protein: CAISDRYEQYF.

CDR3 DNA sequence: TGTGCCAGCAGCTATTCCTTGAACACTGAAGCTTTCTTT. The encoded protein is CASSYSLNTEAFF. The chain combines TRBV13 with TRBJ1-1; D gene uncertain. The CDR3 has 13 residues. Trimming cost V 4 bases and J 0 bases, with 6 bases left between them. CDR1 is PRHDT, CDR2 FYEKMQ, per germline (reference sequence).

The gene calls are TRBV21-1 and TRBJ1-6. TRBV21-1 is reported as a pseudogene. This CDR3 region has 15 residues. The CDR3 here is CASSKAEVLNSPLHF. CDR3 coding DNA: TGTGCCAGCAGCAAAGCGGAGGTCCTTAATTCACCCCTCCACTTT.

V is TRBV9 and J is TRBJ1-4, with D perhaps TRBD1 (6 bases). Trimming removed 2 bases at V and 6 bases at J, with 14 bases between. There are 15 residues in the CDR3. Looked up from germline, CDR1 is SGDLS and CDR2 is YYNGEE. The CDR3 spells CASSVGYRVDEKLFF. The CDR3 nucleotides read TGTGCCAGCAGCGTCGGATACAGGGTTGATGAAAAACTGTTTTTT.

V gene TRBV7-2 combines with J gene TRBJ2-7, with no clear D. This CDR3 is built from 12 residues. V lost 3 bases and J 2 bases, leaving 5 bases between the germline ends. Germline V gene data show CDR1 as SGHTA and CDR2 as FQGNSA. The CDR3 bases are TGTGCCAGCAGCTTCGGAGCCTACGAGCAGTACTTC. Protein product: CASSFGAYEQYF.

The chain couples TRBV6-1 to TRBJ1-1; 7 bases match TRBD1. The ends lost 6 bases at V and 0 bases at J; junction bases unmatched: 4. CDR3 size: 14 residues. Germline loops: CDR1 MNHNS, CDR2 SASEGT. The CDR3 DNA reads TGTGCCAGCAGCCAGACAGGGATGAACACTGAAGCTTTCTTT. It codes for CASSQTGMNTEAFF.